Sequencing of this TCR beta chain was carried out in a study of radiation and T cells in renal cell carcinoma. TCRdb keeps only in-frame clones here, not all; method: immunoSEQ multiplex PCR. The repertoire holds 18,000 or so clones, about 54% seen once, with around 11% in the top ten. A remark on this clone: What it binds is not known.

Specified treatment: 15 Gy SBRT to primary tumor, nephrectomy 4 weeks later. Clear cell pathology was present in this patient's renal cell carcinoma. Notes on the study in general: Sampling covered only about 0.97 g of each tumor.

The CDR3 runs to 15 residues. In germline, CDR1 is GTSNPN, CDR2 SVGIG (reference sequence). V gave up 2 bases and J gave up 0 bases, with 12 bases separating them. Sample: tumor tissue, taken from a patient whose treatment included radiotherapy and nephrectomy. The chain has TRBV30 and TRBJ2-3; D is unclear. The clonotype originates from a man between 50 and 59 years old with renal cell carcinoma. As DNA, the CDR3 is TGTGCCTGGAGTACGGAAGAGGTTAGCACAGATACGCAGTATTTT. Protein product: CAWSTEEVSTDTQYF.